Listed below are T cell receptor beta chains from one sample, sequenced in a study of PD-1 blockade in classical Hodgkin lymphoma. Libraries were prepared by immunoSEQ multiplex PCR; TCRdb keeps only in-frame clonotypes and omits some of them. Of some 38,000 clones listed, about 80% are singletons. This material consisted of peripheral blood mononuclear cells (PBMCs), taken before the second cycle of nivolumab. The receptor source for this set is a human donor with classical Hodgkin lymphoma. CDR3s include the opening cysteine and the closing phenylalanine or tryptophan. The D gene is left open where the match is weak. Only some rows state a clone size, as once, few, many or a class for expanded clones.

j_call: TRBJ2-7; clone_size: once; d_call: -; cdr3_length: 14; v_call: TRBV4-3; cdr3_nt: TGCGCCAGCAGCCAAGAGGTAGTGTCCTACGAGCAGTACTTC; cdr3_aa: CASSQEVVSYEQYF
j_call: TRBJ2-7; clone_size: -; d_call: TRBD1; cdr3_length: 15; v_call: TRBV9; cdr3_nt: TGTGCCAGCAGCTCCGGGGACAGGGAGGGCTACGAGCAGTACTTC; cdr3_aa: CASSSGDREGYEQYF
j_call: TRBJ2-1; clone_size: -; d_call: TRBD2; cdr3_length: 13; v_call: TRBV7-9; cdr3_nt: TGTGCCAGTCGCGGGGGCTCCTACAATGAGCAGTTCTTC; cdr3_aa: CASRGGSYNEQFF
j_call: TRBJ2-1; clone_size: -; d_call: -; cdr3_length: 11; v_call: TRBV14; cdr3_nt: TGTGCCAGCAGCCAAGGCAATGAGCAGTTCTTC; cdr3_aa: CASSQGNEQFF
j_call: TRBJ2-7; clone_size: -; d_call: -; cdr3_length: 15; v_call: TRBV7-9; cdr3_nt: TGTGCCAGCAGCTTAACAAGGGAAAGCTCCTACGAGCAGTACTTC; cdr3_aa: CASSLTRESSYEQYF
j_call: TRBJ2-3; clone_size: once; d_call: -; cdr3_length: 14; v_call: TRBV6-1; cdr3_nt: TGTGCCAGCAGTGGCCAGGGAGGCACAGATACGCAGTATTTT; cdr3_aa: CASSGQGGTDTQYF
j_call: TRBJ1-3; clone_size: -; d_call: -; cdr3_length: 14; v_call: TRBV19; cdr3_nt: TGTGCCAGTAGTATTTCCGGACAGGGAAACACCATATATTTT; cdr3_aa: CASSISGQGNTIYF
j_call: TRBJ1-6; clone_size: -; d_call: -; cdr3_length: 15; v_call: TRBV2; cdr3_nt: TGTGCCAGCAGTGAATCACCTCTCGGCGGACCACCCCTCCACTTT; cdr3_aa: CASSESPLGGPPLHF
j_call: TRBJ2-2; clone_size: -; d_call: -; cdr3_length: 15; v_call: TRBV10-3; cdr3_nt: TGTGCCATCAGTGAGTTGGTAGCGAACACCGGGGAGCTGTTTTTT; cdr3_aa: CAISELVANTGELFF
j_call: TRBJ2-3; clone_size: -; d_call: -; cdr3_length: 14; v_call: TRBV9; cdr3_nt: TGTGCCAGCAGCGTAGTGGGGGGAACAGATACGCAGTATTTT; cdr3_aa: CASSVVGGTDTQYF
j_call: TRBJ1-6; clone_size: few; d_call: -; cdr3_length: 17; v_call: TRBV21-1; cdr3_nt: TGTGCCAGCAGCAATCGGGACAGGGGGGGAATTAGTTCACCCCTCCACTTT; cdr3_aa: CASSNRDRGGISSPLHF
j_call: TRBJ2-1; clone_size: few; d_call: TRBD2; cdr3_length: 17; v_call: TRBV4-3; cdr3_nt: TGCGCCAGCAGCCACCAATGGAAACGGGGGGCCTACAATGAGCAGTTCTTC; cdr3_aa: CASSHQWKRGAYNEQFF
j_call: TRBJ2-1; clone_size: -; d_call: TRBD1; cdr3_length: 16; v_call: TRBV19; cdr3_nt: TGTGCCAGTAATCACAGGGGTCCACTCTCCTACAATGAGCAGTTCTTC; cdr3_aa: CASNHRGPLSYNEQFF
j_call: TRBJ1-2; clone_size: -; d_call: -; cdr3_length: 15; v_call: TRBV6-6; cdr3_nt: TGTGCCAGCTGGGGCCGCGGAAGAGCGCGAAACGGCTACACCTTC; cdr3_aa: CASWGRGRARNGYTF
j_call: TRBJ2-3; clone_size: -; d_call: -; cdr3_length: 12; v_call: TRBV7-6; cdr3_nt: TGTGCCAGCAGCCCCCAGGACAGCCCGGGGTTGTTT; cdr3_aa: CASSPQDSPGLF
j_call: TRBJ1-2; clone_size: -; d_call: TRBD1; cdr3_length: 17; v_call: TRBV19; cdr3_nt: TGTGCCAGTAGTGCCATTCCGGGACAGGGTGAATACTATGGCTACACCTTC; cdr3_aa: CASSAIPGQGEYYGYTF
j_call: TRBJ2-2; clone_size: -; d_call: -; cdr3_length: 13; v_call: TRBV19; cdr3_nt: TGTGCCAGTAGTATAGGACTAAGAGGGGAGCTGTTTTTT; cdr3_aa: CASSIGLRGELFF
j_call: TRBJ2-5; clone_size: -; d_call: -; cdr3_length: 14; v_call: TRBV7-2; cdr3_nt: TGTGCCAGCAGCTTAGACAGGACCCAAGAGACCCAGTACTTC; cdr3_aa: CASSLDRTQETQYF
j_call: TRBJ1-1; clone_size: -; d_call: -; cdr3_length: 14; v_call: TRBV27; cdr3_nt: TGTGCCAGCAGTCCCCACGCGTTGCGGACTGAAGCTTTCTTT; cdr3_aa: CASSPHALRTEAFF
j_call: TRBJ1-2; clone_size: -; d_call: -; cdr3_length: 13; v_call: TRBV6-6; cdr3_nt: TGTGCCAGCGGACGTCAGGGGTCCTATGGCTACACCTTC; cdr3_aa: CASGRQGSYGYTF
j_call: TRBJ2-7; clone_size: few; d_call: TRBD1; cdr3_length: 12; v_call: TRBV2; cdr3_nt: TGTGCCTCAGGGGGCGTACTCTACGAGCAGTACTTC; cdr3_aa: CASGGVLYEQYF
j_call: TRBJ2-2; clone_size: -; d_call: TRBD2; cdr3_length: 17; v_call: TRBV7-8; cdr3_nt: TGTGCCAGCAGCTTAAAAGGACTAGCGAGAGGAACCGGGGAGCTGTTTTTT; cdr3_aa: CASSLKGLARGTGELFF
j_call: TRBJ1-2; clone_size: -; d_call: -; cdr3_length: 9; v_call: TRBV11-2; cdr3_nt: TGTGCCAGCAGCCACAGCGGGGCCTTC; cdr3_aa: CASSHSGAF
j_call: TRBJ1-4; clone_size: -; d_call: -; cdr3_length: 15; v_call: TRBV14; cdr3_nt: TGTGCCAGCAGCCTTATGCTCGGCTCTGGTGAAAAACTGTTTTTT; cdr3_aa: CASSLMLGSGEKLFF
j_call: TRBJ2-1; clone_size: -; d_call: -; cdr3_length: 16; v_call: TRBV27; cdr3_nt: TGTGCCAGCAGTCCGCGTCCCCCGACATCCTACAATGAGCAGTTCTTC; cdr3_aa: CASSPRPPTSYNEQFF
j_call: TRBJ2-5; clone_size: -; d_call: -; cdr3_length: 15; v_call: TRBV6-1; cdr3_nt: TGTGCCAGCAGTGAAGCTACAGGGTGGGAGCAGACCCAGTACTTC; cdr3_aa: CASSEATGWEQTQYF
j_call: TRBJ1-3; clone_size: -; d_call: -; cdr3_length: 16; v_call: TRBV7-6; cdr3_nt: TGTGCCAGCAGCTTAGCCCGACCGGGGGCTGGAAACACCATATATTTT; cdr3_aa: CASSLARPGAGNTIYF